The sequence of this T cell receptor beta chain was determined in a study of blood T cells in healthy people across ages. Every sample gave at least 5 micrograms of total RNA when it was extracted. Primed by a sample-barcoded 5' primer and a J-beta primer mix, a second PCR proceeded for about 6 to 12 cycles. TCRdb used MiXCR to reprocess the 5' RACE reads, holding one entry per CDR3 protein. The sample holds over 450,000 distinct CDR3 sequences; less than 25% are singletons and the top ten take less than 9%. Germline V lookup: CDR1 SGHTA, CDR2 FQGTGA. V lost 0 bases, J lost 10 bases, and 7 bases lay in between. This CDR3 is built from 12 residues. This clonotype has more than one count but fewer than ten. These data were also filed under a second study, of T cells of mothers and their children. That paper states: With the M1S primer of the second PCR, sample barcodes and 2-4 random nucleotides were added. No clones detected were persistent microchimeric T cell clones.

This TCR was sampled from a boy between 10 and 17 years old in good health. The sample consisted of blood. This chain connects TRBV7-3 to TRBJ2-1; D ambiguous. In DNA, the CDR3 is TGTGCCAGCAGCTTAACGCACGCGGAGCAGTTCTTC. It codes for CASSLTHAEQFF.